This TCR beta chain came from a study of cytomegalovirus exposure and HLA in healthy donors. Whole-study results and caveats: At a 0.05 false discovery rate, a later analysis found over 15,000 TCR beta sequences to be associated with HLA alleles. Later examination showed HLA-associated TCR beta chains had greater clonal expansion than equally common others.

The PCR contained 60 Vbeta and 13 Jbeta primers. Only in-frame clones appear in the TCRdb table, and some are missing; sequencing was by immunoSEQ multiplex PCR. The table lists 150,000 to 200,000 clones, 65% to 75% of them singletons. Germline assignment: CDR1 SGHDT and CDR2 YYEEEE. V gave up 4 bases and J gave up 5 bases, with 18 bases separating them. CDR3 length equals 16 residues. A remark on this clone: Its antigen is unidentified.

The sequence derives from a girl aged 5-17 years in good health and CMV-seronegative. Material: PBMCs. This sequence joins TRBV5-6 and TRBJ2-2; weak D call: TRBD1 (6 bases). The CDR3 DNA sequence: TGTGCCAGCAGCGCGGACAGACCAAATTGGACCGGGGAGCTGTTTTTT. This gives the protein CASSADRPNWTGELFF.